This TCR beta chain is from a study of immune evolution from preneoplasia to lung adenocarcinoma. Study conclusions and caveats: From normal lung to invasive adenocarcinoma, top clone frequencies appeared to decrease.

The germline CDR1 and CDR2 sequences are SGHRS and YFSETQ. This CDR3 has 17 amino acids. Unmatched junction bases numbered 6, after V lost 3 bases and J lost 0 bases. Note on this clone: Its antigen remains unidentified.

Assay: immunoSEQ multiplex PCR; the TCRdb copy retains only in-frame clones and omits some. The profile covers several thousand clones, with over 75% appearing a single time and around 9.5% taken by the ten largest. The TCR originated in a person aged 70 to 80 with lung adenocarcinoma. This chain connects TRBV5-1 to TRBJ2-3; 11 bases are a match to TRBD2. The specimen sequenced was FFPE adjacent normal lung tissue. The CDR3 nucleotides are TGCGCCAGCAGCTATACTAGCGGGAGAGTGAGCACAGATACGCAGTATTTT. Translated: CASSYTSGRVSTDTQYF.